Presented here are 23 T cell receptor beta chains from one specimen sequenced in a study of T cells in women clearing cervical HPV infection (dated by TCRdb to the late 2010s). Receptor amplification or capture employed the immunoSEQ multiplex PCR assay. Sourced from immuneACCESS, this table was stored by TCRdb with only in-frame sequences that have V and J called. A share of the clones is absent; for the studies checked, an unresolved V gene accounts for under half, and the remainder has no known explanation. The sample's records list approximately 49,000 clones. The ten top clones hold 1.5% to 2% of the sample. Sample: blood buffy coat. All receptors come from a woman aged 18 to 75 with a cervical HPV16 infection that either progressed to CIN3+ or cleared (not recorded which).

Concerning this clone: Read sequence stops 3 residues before the CDR3 end, and the germline J gene provides the missing end. The gene calls are TRBV20-1 and TRBJ2-7, with 8 positions matching TRBD2. Germline-derived CDR1 and CDR2 are DFQATT and SNEGSKA (reference sequence). The CDR3 consists of 14 residues. Germline trimming cut 1 base from V and 3 bases from J; bases unmatched to any gene: 5. Here the CDR3 reads CSARGRLANYEQYF. The sequenced CDR3 bases are TGCAGTGCTAGAGGGAGACTAGCGAACTACGAG.

According to its frequency, this clone is medium-sized. Read data end 3 residues before the CDR3 end; the end is taken from the germline J gene. The chain combines TRBV19 with TRBJ2-7; D possibly corresponds to TRBD2 (6 bases). Germline lookup yields CDR1 LNHDA and CDR2 SQIVND (reference sequence). The CDR3 is 16 amino acids. V lost 6 bases to trimming and J lost 0 bases, with 18 bases between them. The chain's CDR3 is CASRGNRDSGSYEQYF. The covered CDR3 bases are TGTGCCAGTAGGGGAAACCGGGACTCCGGCTCCTACGAG.

CDR3 sequence reads: CASSELAAHTDTQYF. The sequenced part of the CDR3 DNA is TGCGCCAGCAGTGAGTTAGCGGCTCACACAGATACG. The chain employs TRBV10-1 and TRBJ2-3, with D maybe TRBD2 (6 bases). The read terminates 3 residues before the CDR3 end, so the remaining end is supplied by the germline J gene. The germline V gene has CDR1 WNHNN and CDR2 SYGVQD (reference sequence). CDR3 length: 15 amino acids. With 1 base removed from V and 2 bases from J, the gap between germline ends came to 10 bases.

In regard to this clone: Sequencing ends 3 residues short of the CDR3 end; the germline J gene provides the rest. V and J are TRBV30 and TRBJ1-2, with D perhaps matching TRBD1 (5 bases). Germline V gene data show CDR1 as GTSNPN and CDR2 as SVGIG (reference sequence). The CDR3 contains 13 residues. Trimming took 0 bases from V and 4 from J, leaving 9 bases between them. The CDR3 is CAWSVGQGYGYTF. The CDR3 DNA, read in part, is TGTGCCTGGAGTGTAGGGCAGGGCTATGGC.

Remarks on this clone: The read falls 3 residues short of the CDR3 end, and the missing part is taken from the germline J gene. The chain uses TRBV30 and TRBJ2-3; possibly TRBD1 for D (7 bases). CDR3 length: 15 residues. The germline gives CDR1 GTSNPN, CDR2 SVGIG (reference sequence). V gave up 5 bases and J gave up 0 bases, with 15 bases separating them. CDR3 loop: CAWVGGTASTDTQYF. Partial CDR3 DNA: TGTGCCTGGGTCGGCGGGACAGCTAGCACAGATACG.

With regard to this clone: The read ends 3 residues before the CDR3 terminus; that terminus is restored from the germline J gene. This rearrangement joins TRBV11-2 to TRBJ2-5, with 10 bases fitting TRBD2. The CDR3 extends over 15 amino acids. Trimming removed 3 bases from V and 7 bases from J; junction bases left unmatched: 8. Germline CDR1 reads SGHAT; CDR2 reads FQNNGV. Partial CDR3 DNA: TGTGCCAGCAGCTTCCCAGCGGGGGGGCTCGGGACC. This sequence encodes CASSFPAGGLGT. From start to end, the CDR3 is CASSFPAGGLGTQYF.

As for this clone: The sequenced fragment ends 3 residues before the CDR3 boundary, so the rest is inferred from the germline J gene. The chain joins TRBV28 to TRBJ2-5, with 7 positions matching TRBD2. This CDR3 has 17 residues. Germline V CDR1 and CDR2: MDHEN, SYDVKM. The V gene end was trimmed by 2 bases and the J gene end by 2 bases; junction bases not matched to a gene: 11. Incomplete CDR3 DNA: TGTGCCAGCAGTTTAGGAAGAGGCGGGAGAGGTCAAGAGACC. It is translated as CASSLGRGGRGQET. The entire CDR3 protein is CASSLGRGGRGQETQYF.

With respect to this clone: The read ends 3 residues early relative to the CDR3; the germline J gene fills the gap. The J gene is TRBJ1-4, the V gene TRBV29-1, with D hard to call. CDR3 size: 15 residues. Trimming took off 4 bases at V and 0 bases at J, with 12 bases between the two ends. Looked up from germline, CDR1 is SQVTM and CDR2 is ANQGSEA. Incomplete CDR3 DNA: TGCAGCGTTGGGGCAACAGCCTCAACTAATGAAAAA. Translating it yields CSVGATASTNEK. The CDR3, in full, reads CSVGATASTNEKLFF.

Comments on this clone: The DNA ends 3 residues before the CDR3 does, and the rest of the CDR3 is filled in from the germline J gene. The J gene is TRBJ1-4, the V gene TRBV19; no reliable D call. V lost 11 bases and J lost 7, with 14 bases in between. CDR3 length: 12 residues. Germline V lookup: CDR1 LNHDA, CDR2 SQIVND (reference sequence). The part of the CDR3 DNA that was read is TGTGCCGGCAACGGGGAAGGTGAAAAA. It is translated as CAGNGEGEK. The CDR3 as a whole reads CAGNGEGEKLFF.

Notes on this clone: The read stops 3 residues short of the end of the CDR3; the missing end is completed from the germline J gene. The gene calls are TRBV5-6 and TRBJ1-2; 7 bases are a match to TRBD1. CDR3 size: 15 residues. CDR1 and CDR2 (germline): SGHDT, YYEEEE. J gave up 2 bases and V 1 base, and 5 bases lay outside the gene matches. CDR3 DNA, as far as it was read: TGTGCCAGCAGCTTGTGGGGACAGAGGAACTATGGC. Its protein product is CASSLWGQRNYG. The whole CDR3 sequence is CASSLWGQRNYGYTF.

CDR3 sequence: CASRDMGQQETQYF. Incomplete CDR3 DNA: TGTGCCAGCAGGGATATGGGACAGCAAGAGACC. This chain connects TRBV28 to TRBJ2-5, with TRBD1 matching over 7 bases. The CDR3 end is not reached by the read, which stops 3 residues before it; the germline J gene fills it in. Trimming took 6 bases from V and 2 from J; bases not matched to a gene: 6. This CDR3 is built from 14 residues. Germline loops: CDR1 MDHEN, CDR2 SYDVKM.

As concerns this clone: The missing CDR3 end, 3 residues past where the read stops, is filled in from the germline J gene. The rearrangement uses TRBV28 and TRBJ2-3; 10 nucleotides match TRBD2. This CDR3 has 16 residues. Germline V gives CDR1 MDHEN, CDR2 SYDVKM. V shed 3 bases and J 6 bases; nucleotides not matched to a gene: 9. CDR3 in amino acids: CASSLTLAGVPDTQYF. CDR3 DNA (partial): TGTGCCAGCAGTTTGACGCTAGCGGGAGTTCCGGATACG.

Of note for this clone: The read stops 3 residues short of the end of the CDR3; the missing end is completed from the germline J gene. V usage is TRBV5-1 and J usage is TRBJ1-4, with D tentatively TRBD1 (5 bases). Germline V gene lookup returns CDR1 SGHRS and CDR2 YFSETQ. This CDR3 is built from 15 residues. Trimming stripped 4 bases from V and 7 bases from J, with 17 bases between. The sequenced CDR3 bases are TGCGCCAGCAGCACGGCGACAGTTACCGGTGAAAAA. Translated, it gives CASSTATVTGEK. The complete CDR3 protein is CASSTATVTGEKLFF.

A note on this clone: The CDR3 end falls 3 residues outside the read, so it is completed with the germline J gene. The rearrangement links TRBV19 to TRBJ2-7; 8 bases line up with TRBD1. The junction had 13 bases not matched to a gene; V was cut back by 5 bases and J by 4 bases. This CDR3 contains 16 residues. The germline CDR1 and CDR2 sequences are LNHDA and SQIVND (reference sequence). This CDR3 is CASSPRTGPPTYEQYF. CDR3 DNA (partial): TGTGCCAGTAGTCCCCGGACAGGGCCTCCGACTTACGAG.

Worth noting for this clone: The sequenced fragment ends 3 residues before the CDR3 boundary, so the rest is inferred from the germline J gene. The chain combines TRBV12-3 or TRBV12-4 with TRBJ2-7; 9 bases are a match to TRBD2. V lost 6 bases to trimming and J lost 2 bases; unmatched junction nucleotides: 5. The CDR3 spans 14 residues. CDR3 bases read: TGTGCCAGCAGGATGACTAGCGGAACCTACGAG. This sequence encodes CASRMTSGTYE. In full, the CDR3 reads CASRMTSGTYEQYF.

Worth noting for this clone: Read sequence stops 3 residues before the CDR3 end, and the germline J gene provides the missing end. The gene calls are TRBV19 and TRBJ2-3; 10 positions match TRBD2. CDR1 LNHDA and CDR2 SQIVND come from the germline V gene (reference sequence). V shed 7 bases and J 8 bases; nucleotides not matched to a gene: 9. This CDR3 has 14 amino acids. The CDR3 here is CASMERGGLGTQYF. Incomplete CDR3 DNA: TGTGCCAGTATGGAGCGGGGGGGCCTCGGTACG.

With respect to this clone: From the germline J gene comes the end of the CDR3, since the read stops 3 residues before it. The rearrangement joins TRBV20-1 to TRBJ1-1, with D perhaps matching TRBD1 (5 bases). V dropped 3 bases and J dropped 6 bases, with 8 bases sitting between them. The CDR3 loop spans 11 amino acids. CDR1 and CDR2 (germline): DFQATT, SNEGSKA (reference sequence). This CDR3 reads CSARDTPEAFF. Incomplete CDR3 DNA: TGCAGTGCTAGGGACACCCCTGAA.

CDR3 bases read: TGTGCCAGTAGTACCGACAGGGGTTCGTACGAG. Protein: CASSTDRGSYE. The full-length CDR3 reads as CASSTDRGSYEQYF. The chain joins TRBV19 to TRBJ2-7; 8 bases fit TRBD1. The sequence runs out 3 residues before the end of the CDR3; the remainder is reconstructed from the germline J gene. CDR3 length: 14 amino acids. Germline values: CDR1 LNHDA, CDR2 SQIVND (reference sequence). V trimming: 4 bases; J trimming: 4 bases; junction bases outside the gene matches: 6.

On this clone: The read terminates 3 residues before the CDR3 end, so the remaining end is supplied by the germline J gene. The rearrangement joins TRBV5-1 to TRBJ2-3, with D possibly matching TRBD2 (6 bases). CDR1 and CDR2 (germline): SGHRS, YFSETQ. Trimming cost V 3 bases and J 4 bases, with 12 bases left between them. This CDR3 is 14 amino acids long. CDR3 loop: CASSWDSGADTQYF. Incomplete CDR3 DNA: TGCGCCAGCAGCTGGGACTCGGGAGCAGATACG.

Comment on this clone: Read sequence stops 3 residues before the CDR3 end, and the germline J gene provides the missing end. This chain links TRBV6-4 with TRBJ2-3; possible D gene TRBD2, 6 bases. Germline loops: CDR1 MRHNA, CDR2 SNTAGT. The CDR3 sequence is 16 residues long. Deletions cut 2 bases from V and 1 base from J, with 13 bases between. CDR3 protein: CASSDRTGLGTDTQYF. Incomplete CDR3 DNA: TGTGCCAGCAGTGACCGTACGGGACTTGGCACAGATACG.

Remarks on this clone: The read halts 3 residues ahead of the CDR3 end, with the missing end drawn from the germline J gene. The chain links TRBV20-1 to TRBJ2-1; 7 nucleotides align to TRBD2. V gave up 6 bases and J gave up 7 bases; unmatched junction bases: 15. The CDR3 is 15 amino acids. Looked up from germline, CDR1 is DFQATT and CDR2 is SNEGSKA (reference sequence). Partial CDR3 DNA: TGCAGTGCAGCCCCAGGACTAGTCTTGGGTAATGAG. The encoded protein is CSAAPGLVLGNE. Given in full, the CDR3 is CSAAPGLVLGNEQFF.

As to this clone: The read terminates 3 residues before the CDR3 end, so the remaining end is supplied by the germline J gene. V is TRBV20-1 and J is TRBJ2-7; 7 bases match TRBD2. The germline V gene encodes CDR1 DFQATT and CDR2 SNEGSKA (reference sequence). This CDR3 spans 14 amino acids. J was trimmed by 2 bases and V by 3 bases; bases with no gene match: 7. This CDR3 is CSAREGGLAYEQYF. The DNA read from the CDR3 is TGCAGTGCTAGGGAGGGTGGACTAGCCTACGAG.

As concerns this clone: Sequencing ends 3 residues short of the CDR3 end; the germline J gene provides the rest. This chain links TRBV2 with TRBJ2-7; the D gene is possibly TRBD2 (6 bases). CDR3 size: 13 residues. Germline V gene sequence: CDR1 SNHLY, CDR2 FYNNEI. Trimming removed 6 bases at V and 0 bases at J, with 9 bases between. This CDR3 is CASRGLSSYEQYF. The covered CDR3 bases are TGTGCCAGCAGGGGACTGAGCTCCTACGAG.